Described below is a single TCR beta chain sequence and its context. Its specificity is unknown. Other DNA sequences in this specimen translate into the identical CDR3. This entry comes from a study of T cells in narcolepsy. For the study at large: Donors had narcolepsy type 1 or type 2, or were healthy controls.

Clones were sequenced by immunoSEQ multiplex PCR, and TCRdb holds only the in-frame ones, with some missing. The sample records nearly 35,000 clones, around 80% being singletons. Overall study findings and caveats: Blood of same and different patients, but not healthy controls, reportedly held recurring autoreactive clonotypes. Comparing one patient's CSF and blood CD4+ clonotypes highlighted HCRT- and TRIB2-specific autoreactive clonotypes.

The V end was cut by 2 bases, the J end by 1 base, with 10 bases between. This CDR3 spans 15 amino acids. Germline V CDR1 and CDR2: MNHEY, SVGAGI. The chain is built from TRBV6-5 and TRBJ2-3; D perhaps matches TRBD2 (6 bases). The receptor's source is a human donor in good health. The source material was memory (CD45RA-) CD4+ T cells from blood. The CDR3 protein is CASSYRGGGTDTQYF. The CDR3 nucleotides read TGTGCCAGCAGTTACCGGGGCGGGGGCACAGATACGCAGTATTTT.